This T cell receptor (beta chain) is drawn from a study of regulatory T cells in long-lasting Graves disease (dated by TCRdb to 2020 to 2023). Background for the entire study: In the newly diagnosed Graves' disease group, patients had been taking antithyroid drugs for less than 3 months. TCR sequencing covered around 13 persistent and 20 newly diagnosed Graves' disease patients, approximately 33 samples in total. The study was registered as a clinical trial and conducted in China. Peripheral blood TCR sequencing and RNA sequencing compared persistent Graves' disease patients with newly diagnosed Graves' disease patients. The paper as a whole reports these results and caveats: The authors acknowledged the small sample size as a limitation that may reduce accuracy. The study examined only peripheral blood because the primary lesion, thyroid tissue, could not be accessed. Persistent disease showed preferential use of TRBV28, TRBJ1-2 and TRBJ2-5, whereas newly diagnosed disease favored TRBV20-1 and TRBJ2-1. Persistent Graves' disease patients showed lower TCR Shannon entropy and fewer highly expanded clones than newly diagnosed patients, suggesting clonal expansion. Patients with persistent disease shared more public clonotypes (about 2,500) than newly diagnosed patients did (about 970). Sequencing and analysis were restricted to the TCR beta chain.

Via the germline V gene, CDR1 is SGHDT and CDR2 YYEEEE. The CDR3 starts with the cysteine, ends with the phenylalanine, and has 14 residues. This entry keeps only the CDR3 DNA: 42 bases, framed from base 1. V was cut back by 3 bases and J by 0 bases, leaving a gap of 10 bases between them. This clonotype was recorded at least ten times. The antigen it recognizes is unknown. Base qualities are not provided; no much larger clone lies one nucleotide away. Library construction relied on multiplex PCR. The sequencing machine was an Illumina HiSeq 4000. TCR beta libraries were built with iRepertoire HTBI primers and Arm-PCR amplification of CDR3 regions. Gel purification was performed on PCR products prior to sequencing. In the authors' own workflow: Gene usage analysis of CDR3 amino acid clonotypes used the approximately 62 TRBV and about 13 TRBJ segments found across samples. COPE and FqMerger were used to merge filtered high-quality paired reads into contigs. BLAST was used to align contigs to IMGT TRBV, TRBD and TRBJ reference genes, with CDR3 defined following IMGT. Highly expanded clones were defined as clonotypes with a frequency above 0.1%. Shannon entropy was used to measure repertoire diversity, and the Gini coefficient was used to measure V-J evenness. A clonotype was considered public if more than one individual shared it. TCRdb reworked the public reads: Q25 trimming with fastp, MiXCR clone assembly, productive beta chains retained. Each record represents a unique CDR3 protein, reported with the most common genes and DNA among its rows. TCRdb's processing, not the authors' own work, is the source of the V and J calls. This sample holds 300,000 to 400,000 distinct CDR3 sequences; roughly a sixth were observed only once. Of the sample, about 24% falls within the top ten clones.

According to the study, the label for this sample's time point signals: newly diagnosed GD, antithyroid drugs for less than 3 months. For both TCR sequencing and RNA sequencing, RNA was extracted from PBMCs using TRIzol. The diagnosis of Graves' disease was made according to American Thyroid Association guidelines. The patients came from an endocrinology department in Xi'an, China. From each patient, 8 to 10 milliliters of peripheral blood was collected into an EDTA anticoagulant tube. Ficoll Paque Plus density gradient separation was used to isolate PBMCs, and no further T cell sorting was performed. An Agilent 2100 Bioanalyzer and agarose gel were used to check RNA quality, while a NanoDrop 2000 measured RNA concentration.

Sample: peripheral blood mononuclear cells (PBMCs), taken at new diagnosis, from a patient treated with antithyroid drugs. This TCR derives from a female donor with Graves disease. The rearrangement joined TRBV5-6 to TRBJ2-7; the D segment cannot be called with confidence. The DNA reads TGTGCCAGCAGCTCTACCTCGAGCTCCTACGAGCAGTACTTC. Its coded protein is CASSSTSSSYEQYF. The entire variable domain, with the stretches around the CDR3 drawn from the reference TRBV5-6 and TRBJ2-7 proteins, is DAGVTQSPTHLIKTRGQQVTLRCSPKSGHDTVSWYQQALGQGPQFIFQYYEEEERQRGNFPDRFSGHQFPNYSSELNVNALLLGDSALYLCASSSTSSSYEQYFGPGTRLTVT.